The clone carrying this T cell receptor (beta chain) was seen many times. This sample was included in a study of read filtering for tumor transcriptome and immune sequencing. This library used approximately 390 ng RNA and molecular barcoded adaptors spanning alpha/delta and beta/gamma chains. TCRdb redid the calling of the reads with MiXCR, one entry per CDR3 protein. The sample lists around 35,000 distinct CDR3 sequences, about an eighth occurring once. Germline CDR1 reads KGHSH; CDR2 reads LQKENI. V lost 5 bases and J 0 bases, leaving 16 bases between the germline ends. CDR3 size: 17 residues. This receptor was obtained from a donor aged 40 or over with multiple myeloma. This chain connects TRBV18 to TRBJ1-4, with a possible D match to TRBD1 (5 bases). The specimen sequenced was a population of CD138-negative cells sorted from bone marrow. CDR3 in DNA: TGTGCCAGCTCATCAAATCGGGGGGTTGCAACTAATGAAAAACTGTTTTTT. Its protein product is CASSSNRGVATNEKLFF.